Below, 12 T cell receptor beta chains from the same sample are listed, as sequenced in a study of blood T cells in healthy people across ages. A J-beta primer mix and a sample-barcoded 5' primer were used in a second PCR of roughly 6 to 12 cycles. TCRdb used MiXCR to reprocess the 5' RACE reads, holding one entry per CDR3 protein. This table holds about 970,000 distinct CDR3 sequences, 45% to 60% found once. What was sequenced was blood. The receptors shown here come from a woman between 55 and 75 years old in good health.

The chain is built from TRBV10-3 and TRBJ2-5, with TRBD2 as a possible D gene (6 bases). Trimming took 10 bases from V and 2 from J, leaving 14 bases between them. CDR1 and CDR2 (germline): ENHRY, SYGVKD. CDR3 length: 13 residues. CDR3 protein: CATWGGGQETQYF. DNA of the CDR3: TGTGCCACCTGGGGAGGCGGACAAGAGACCCAGTACTTC.

The chain carries TRBV14 and TRBJ2-1; D is unresolved. CDR1 and CDR2 from the germline V gene are SGHDN and FVKESK. The V end was cut by 0 bases, the J end by 8 bases, with 17 bases between. The CDR3 is 16 residues long. In DNA, the CDR3 is TGTGCCAGCAGCCAAGATCTATATTCGAGCCTCGATGAGCAGTTCTTC. Its translation is CASSQDLYSSLDEQFF.

This chain connects TRBV2 to TRBJ2-6; D not certain. Per the germline V gene, CDR1 is SNHLY and CDR2 is FYNNEI. The V end lost 6 bases, the J end lost 1 base, and 10 bases lay between the germline ends. The CDR3 covers 15 residues. As DNA, the CDR3 is TGTGCCAGCAGGGATAAGGGTTCTGGGGCCAACGTCCTGACTTTC. As protein: CASRDKGSGANVLTF.

The V call is TRBV7-2, the J call TRBJ2-3; D call uncertain. The CDR3 contains 13 residues. The germline V gene encodes CDR1 SGHTA and CDR2 FQGNSA. V lost 1 base to trimming and J lost 8 bases, with 10 bases between them. The CDR3: CASSLGGPLTQYF. Here the CDR3 DNA reads TGTGCCAGCAGCTTAGGGGGTCCGCTTACGCAGTATTTT.

Worth noting for this clonotype: A much bigger clone sits one base away, suggesting this may be a read error. The rearrangement uses TRBV10-3 and TRBJ2-3; D might be TRBD1 or TRBD2, each matching 6 bases. The germline V gene encodes CDR1 ENHRY and CDR2 SYGVKD. There are 14 residues in the CDR3. V was cut by 7 bases and J by 2 bases, with 13 bases left in between. CDR3 nucleotides: TGTGCCATCAAAGGGGCGGGACACACAGATACGCAGTATTTT. As protein: CAIKGAGHTDTQYF.

CDR3: CASSRTGEKLFF. The CDR3 DNA is TGTGCCAGTAGTCGGACGGGCGAAAAACTGTTTTTT. This chain links TRBV19 with TRBJ1-4; D is uncertain. With 5 bases removed from V and 8 bases from J, the gap between germline ends came to 9 bases. The CDR3 covers 12 residues. Germline-derived CDR1 and CDR2 are LNHDA and SQIVND (reference sequence).

This clonotype occurred a few times. The chain combines TRBV28 with TRBJ1-1; D uncertain. The CDR3 spans 13 residues. The germline V gene has CDR1 MDHEN and CDR2 SYDVKM. V lost 8 bases, J lost 2 bases, and 12 bases lay in between. CDR3 sequence: CASLGRPNTEAFF. The CDR3 DNA sequence: TGTGCCAGCCTGGGGAGGCCAAACACTGAAGCTTTCTTT.

The chain uses TRBV7-3 and TRBJ1-6; D might be TRBD1 (6 bases). V was pared by 2 bases and J by 7 bases, with 9 bases between. Germline assignment: CDR1 SGHTA and CDR2 FQGTGA. The CDR3 spans 14 residues. The CDR3 sequence: CASSLRGHNSPLHF. The CDR3, as DNA: TGTGCCAGCAGCTTACGGGGGCACAATTCACCCCTCCACTTT.

A remark on this clonotype: An end of the junction differs from the germline gene, which may be a read error. This chain joins TRBV12-3 or TRBV12-4 and TRBJ2-7; TRBD1 is a possible D gene (5 bases). There are 13 residues in the CDR3. CDR3 DNA sequence: TGTGCCGGCAGTTTAGGACACGTCAATGAGCAGTACTTC. Protein sequence: CAGSLGHVNEQYF.

This clonotype was detected once. The V call is TRBV3-1, the J call TRBJ2-1; 12 bases line up with TRBD2. Trimming took 4 bases from V and 3 from J; bases not matched to a gene: 4. From germline, CDR1 is LGHDT and CDR2 YNNKEL (reference sequence). The CDR3 has 16 residues. CDR3 in DNA: TGTGCCAGCAGCCCCTGGACTAGCGGGATCTACAATGAGCAGTTCTTC. The encoded protein is CASSPWTSGIYNEQFF.

This chain uses TRBV10-3 with TRBJ2-5; TRBD2 agrees at 10 bases. V gave up 0 bases and J gave up 11 bases; unmatched junction bases: 12. The CDR3 runs to 16 residues. The germline V gene encodes CDR1 ENHRY and CDR2 SYGVKD. CDR3 DNA sequence: TGTGCCATCAGTGAGTCAGGGAGCGGGAGGGTCAATGAGCAGTACTTC. This codes for CAISESGSGRVNEQYF.

This clonotype turned up a few times. This chain joins TRBV15 and TRBJ2-5, with D possibly being TRBD2 (6 bases). This CDR3 has 19 residues. The V end was cut by 0 bases, the J end by 7 bases, with 27 bases between. The germline gives CDR1 LNHNV, CDR2 YYDKDF (reference sequence). Here the CDR3 reads CATSRDYPGLRGGAGTQYF. The CDR3 DNA follows: TGTGCCACCAGCAGAGATTATCCGGGACTGAGAGGAGGGGCTGGGACCCAGTACTTC.